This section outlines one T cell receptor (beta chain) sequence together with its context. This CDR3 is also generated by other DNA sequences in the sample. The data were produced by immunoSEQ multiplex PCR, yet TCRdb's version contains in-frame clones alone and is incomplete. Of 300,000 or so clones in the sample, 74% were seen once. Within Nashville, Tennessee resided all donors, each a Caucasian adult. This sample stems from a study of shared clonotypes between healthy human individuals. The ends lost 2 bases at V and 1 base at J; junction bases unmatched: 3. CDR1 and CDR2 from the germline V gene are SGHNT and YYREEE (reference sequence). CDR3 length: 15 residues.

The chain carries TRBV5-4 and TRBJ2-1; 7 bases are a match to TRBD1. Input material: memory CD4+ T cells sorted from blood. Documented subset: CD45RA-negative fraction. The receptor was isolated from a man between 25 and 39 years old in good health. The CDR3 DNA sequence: TGTGCCAGCAGCTTAACAGGGGATTCCTACAATGAGCAGTTCTTC. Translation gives CASSLTGDSYNEQFF.